The clone carrying this T cell receptor (beta chain) was seen many times. The antigen remains undetermined. This sample is drawn from a study of identical twins. The cDNA had a unique molecular identifier and a template-switch universal primer site. TCRdb reprocessed the 5' RACE reads via MiXCR and lists one record per CDR3 protein. The data contain approximately 300,000 distinct CDR3 sequences, 7.5% to 9.5% of them seen just once; the ten biggest clones take up 6% to 8.5%. Healthy Caucasian donors formed the entire cohort. Overall study findings and caveats: The authors drew conclusions from cross-sectional statistical analysis rather than following the same donors. Out-of-frame alpha sequences common to twins exhibited a surplus of low generation probability.

The CDR3 covers 18 residues. V lost 7 bases and J 1 base, leaving 25 bases between the germline ends. Germline values: CDR1 MDHEN, CDR2 SYDVKM. These same data were also listed under a study on yellow fever vaccine responses in identical twins.

The clonotype was recovered from a woman aged 18-29 years in good health. Sequenced material: CD8+ T cells sorted from blood. This chain uses TRBV28 with TRBJ2-5; D not certain. The CDR3, as DNA: TGTGCCAGCACACCGAAGGAGAACGACCTTCTTATCCAAGAGACCCAGTACTTC. It encodes CASTPKENDLLIQETQYF. Combining the CDR3 with reference TRBV28 and TRBJ2-5 gives the whole variable domain DVKVTQSSRYLVKRTGEKVFLECVQDMDHENMFWYRQDPGLGLRLIYFSYDVKMKEKGDIPEGYSVSREKKERFSLILESASTNQTSMYLCASTPKENDLLIQETQYFGPGTRLLVL.